This TCR beta chain was sequenced in a study of blood T cell repertoires in COVID-19. Across the whole study: In each case, the material was cDNA or gDNA derived from T cells, B-cell-depleted T cells, or PBMCs.

Profiling relied on immunoSEQ multiplex PCR, and the TCRdb table lists in-frame clones only, not all of them. The sample lists around 80,000 clones; 80% were seen once. This CDR3 is 15 amino acids long. Germline values: CDR1 SGDLS, CDR2 YYNGEE. The V end was cut by 3 bases, the J end by 0 bases, with 12 bases between. The origin of this receptor is a woman aged 65 to 85 with acute or convalescent COVID-19. The sequencing sample was made of peripheral blood. The chain joins TRBV9 to TRBJ1-1; tentative D call: TRBD1 (6 bases). CDR3 sequence (DNA): TGTGCCAGCAGCGCCAACAAGGGGGTGAACACTGAAGCTTTCTTT. It codes for CASSANKGVNTEAFF.